This TCR beta chain was retrieved from a study of blood T cell repertoires in COVID-19. Study information: COVID-19 samples collected from the United States, Italy and Spain covered acute and convalescent phases. The analysed material was cDNA or gDNA that came from T cells, B-cell-depleted T cells, or PBMCs.

This clone was seen a single time. Generated by immunoSEQ multiplex PCR, the TCRdb table keeps only in-frame clones and is missing some. The sample yields about 100,000 clones, approximately 85% seen once. The CDR3 contains 11 residues. Per germline, CDR1 MDHEN and CDR2 SYDVKM. The J segment lost 3 bases and the V segment lost 8 bases, leaving 1 base of the junction unmatched. The sample consisted of peripheral blood. This clonotype originated in a human donor in a cohort sampled during active COVID-19. V usage is TRBV28 and J usage is TRBJ2-7; the match to TRBD2 covers 7 bases. As DNA, the CDR3 is TGTGCCAGCGCGGGGGACTACGAGCAGTACTTC. Translating gives CASAGDYEQYF.